The subject of this entry is one TCR beta chain. The clone's antigen remains unknown. No base-level quality is on record; no much larger clone is a single base apart. From the germline V gene, CDR1 is SGHDT and CDR2 is YYEEEE. Trimming removed 4 bases from V and 3 bases from J, leaving 14 bases between the germline ends. From cysteine to phenylalanine, the CDR3 is 15 amino acids long. The CDR3 DNA has 45 bases and is translated from base 1. These data originate in a study of blood T cell repertoires in COVID-19 (dated by TCRdb to 2019 to 2021). For context, the study as a whole: The collaborator samples originated in the United States, Italy and Spain and spanned the acute and convalescent phases of COVID-19. The prospective study material was composed of cDNA or gDNA derived from T cells, B-cell-depleted T cells, or PBMCs. Subjects who had been exposed to COVID-19, were actively infected with it, or had recovered from it provided the deeply sampled blood TCRbeta repertoires that made up the dataset. The repertoires were made available in a free public database intended to serve as a resource for research on the immune response to SARS-CoV-2. The samples were drawn from two sources: the first 160 participants of the ongoing ImmuneRACE study, and 1,000 to 1,500 subjects contributed by 6 global collaborators. The sample metadata nearly always contained a de-identified subject ID, COVID-19 status, age in years and sex. Where HLA class I and class II types were available, the types were taken from metadata supplied by the sample provider, not from assay-based typing.

TCRbeta CDR3 regions were amplified from genomic DNA using the immunoSEQ Assay, a bias-controlled multiplex PCR. The published analysis was carried out like this. Within the assay, amplification of reference gene primers was used to estimate how many nucleated cells each sample contained. To quantify the absolute abundance of each unique TCRbeta CDR3 rearrangement, sequence reads were collapsed and filtered. Productive Simpson clonality was computed per sample as the square root of Simpson's diversity index over productive rearrangements. Not all clones reach the TCRdb copy of this immuneACCESS table, which keeps in-frame sequences only. Checked studies attribute under half of the gap to unresolved V genes and leave the rest unexplained. The V and J calls and clone size come from that table; D and trimming were worked out from the DNA. For this sample the table gives some 220,000 clones, of which around 82% were detected only once. The ten largest make up roughly 2.3% of the sample.

Broader findings and caveats from the paper: How much clinical and demographic metadata was included differed by source and by participant, and the metadata was provided uncurated.

Each collaborating institution followed its own protocols to collect whole blood in K2EDTA tubes. For TCRbeta analysis, collaborator samples were shipped as frozen whole blood, as isolated PBMCs, or as DNA extracted from either sample type. The source is a woman aged 60-75 years with acute or convalescent COVID-19. Sequenced input: peripheral blood. The chain joins TRBV5-6 to TRBJ1-5, with the D gene too uncertain to name. The CDR3: CASSQSGLFNQPQHF. The DNA sequence is TGTGCCAGCAGCCAATCTGGACTCTTCAATCAGCCCCAGCATTTT.